This section outlines one T cell receptor (beta chain) sequence together with its context. This sample is part of a study of shared clonotypes between healthy human individuals. Study information: The cohort comprised a couple of women and a few men. Their ages spanned 18 to 49 years.

The protocol was immunoSEQ multiplex PCR, while the TCRdb copy is restricted to in-frame clones and leaves out a portion. The table shows 2 million to 2.5 million clones, with just under 95% occurring only once. From germline, CDR1 is MDHEN and CDR2 SYDVKM. The CDR3 consists of 16 residues. Trimming cost V 10 bases and J 2 bases, with 21 bases left between them. The clonotype comes from a man aged 18 to 29 in good health. Some clones in this sample may be carry-over from other donors' samples. Sequencing input: naive CD4+ T cells from PBMCs. Subset given: CD45RA+ positively selected. V is TRBV28 and J is TRBJ2-1, with a tentative D call TRBD2 (5 bases). This chain's CDR3 is CAIRGRTARAYNEQFF. CDR3 bases: TGTGCCATCCGCGGTCGGACTGCCCGGGCCTACAATGAGCAGTTCTTC.